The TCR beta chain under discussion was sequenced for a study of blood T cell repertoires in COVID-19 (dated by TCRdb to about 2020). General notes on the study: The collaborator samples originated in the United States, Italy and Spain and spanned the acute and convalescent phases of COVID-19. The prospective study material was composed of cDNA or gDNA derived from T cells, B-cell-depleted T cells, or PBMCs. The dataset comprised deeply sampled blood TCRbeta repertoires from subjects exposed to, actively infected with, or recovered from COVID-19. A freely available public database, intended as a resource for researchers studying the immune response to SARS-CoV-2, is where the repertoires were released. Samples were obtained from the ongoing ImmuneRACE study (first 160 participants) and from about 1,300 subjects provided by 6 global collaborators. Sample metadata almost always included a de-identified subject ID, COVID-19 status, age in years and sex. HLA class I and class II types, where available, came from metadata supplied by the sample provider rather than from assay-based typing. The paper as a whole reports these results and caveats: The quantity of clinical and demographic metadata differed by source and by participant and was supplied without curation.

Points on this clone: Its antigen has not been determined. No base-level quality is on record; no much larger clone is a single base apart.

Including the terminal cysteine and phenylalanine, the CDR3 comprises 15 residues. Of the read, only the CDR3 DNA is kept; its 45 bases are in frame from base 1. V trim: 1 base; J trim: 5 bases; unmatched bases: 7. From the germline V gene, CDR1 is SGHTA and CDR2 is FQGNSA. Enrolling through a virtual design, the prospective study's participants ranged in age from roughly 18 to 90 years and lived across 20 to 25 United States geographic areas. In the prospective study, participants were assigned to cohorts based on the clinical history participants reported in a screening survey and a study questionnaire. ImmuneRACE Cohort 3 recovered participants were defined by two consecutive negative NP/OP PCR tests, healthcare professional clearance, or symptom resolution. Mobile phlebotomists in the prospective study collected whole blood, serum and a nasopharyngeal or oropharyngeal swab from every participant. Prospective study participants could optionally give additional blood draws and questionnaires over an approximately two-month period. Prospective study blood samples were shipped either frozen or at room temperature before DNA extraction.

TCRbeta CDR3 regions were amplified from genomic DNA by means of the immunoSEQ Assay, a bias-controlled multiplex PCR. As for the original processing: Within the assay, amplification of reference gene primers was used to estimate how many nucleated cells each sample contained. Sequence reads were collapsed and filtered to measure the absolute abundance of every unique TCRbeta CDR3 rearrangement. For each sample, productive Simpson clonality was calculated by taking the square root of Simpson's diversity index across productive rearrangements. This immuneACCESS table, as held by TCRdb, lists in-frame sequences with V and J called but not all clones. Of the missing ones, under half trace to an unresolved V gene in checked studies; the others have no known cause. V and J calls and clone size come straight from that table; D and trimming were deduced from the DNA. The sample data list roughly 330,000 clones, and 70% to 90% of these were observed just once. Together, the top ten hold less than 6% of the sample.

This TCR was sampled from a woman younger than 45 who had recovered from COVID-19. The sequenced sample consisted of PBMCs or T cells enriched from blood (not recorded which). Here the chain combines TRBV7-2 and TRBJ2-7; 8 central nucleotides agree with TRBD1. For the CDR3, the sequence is CASSLEVTGADEQYF. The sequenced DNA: TGTGCCAGCAGCTTAGAGGTGACAGGGGCGGACGAGCAGTACTTC.